A single TCR beta chain is shown here with its context. Trimming removed 5 bases from V and 6 bases from J, with 17 bases in between. This CDR3 contains 15 residues. The V gene's germline CDR1 is SGHNT and CDR2 YYREEE (reference sequence). The study enrolled patients aged 18 to 65 with newly diagnosed hyperthyroidism of under 2 months' duration. The data are from a study of T cells in Graves' hyperthyroidism and ophthalmopathy. Amplified regions were TCR beta CDR3 sequences from RNA transcripts. The TCR CDR3 first-round RT-PCR relied on the HTBI primer set. TCRdb re-called the multiplex PCR reads through MiXCR, storing one row per CDR3 protein. The sample holds about 360,000 distinct CDR3 sequences, roughly 13% seen once.

This sequence was found in a woman between 18 and 30 years old with Graves' hyperthyroidism. The chain carries TRBV5-4 and TRBJ1-4; no clear D. Sequencing used blood. The CDR3 sequence: CASSSQADRDEKLFF. The CDR3 DNA reads TGTGCCAGCAGTTCTCAGGCGGACCGTGATGAAAAACTGTTTTTT. Combining the CDR3 with reference TRBV5-4 and TRBJ1-4 gives the whole variable domain ETGVTQSPTHLIKTRGQQVTLRCSSQSGHNTVSWYQQALGQGPQFIFQYYREEENGRGNFPPRFSGLQFPNYSSELNVNALELDDSALYLCASSSQADRDEKLFFGSGTQLSVL.